A selection of T cell receptor beta chains follows, all from one sample in a study of response to subunit inactivated influenza vaccine. TCRdb re-called the RT-PCR reads with MiXCR, one entry per CDR3 protein. Of hundreds of thousands of distinct CDR3 sequences listed, around 8% are singletons. This sample comprised PBMCs from blood, obtained approximately 25 months after vaccination. The receptors here all came from a man aged 50 to 69 who received an inactivated influenza vaccine. Both conserved end residues are part of each CDR3. A D gene is named only where the DNA matches it firmly. Not every row has a clone size; where given, it reads once, few, many or a size class.

clone_size	j_call	d_call	cdr3_length	v_call	cdr3_nt	cdr3_aa
many	TRBJ2-4	-	16	TRBV7-8	TGTGCCAGCAGCCTTAGGCCAGTCGGGGCCAAAAACATTCAGTACTTC	CASSLRPVGAKNIQYF
many	TRBJ2-7	-	17	TRBV25-1	TGTGCCAGCAGTCCCGGCAAGGGAGGAACTCGTAAGGACGAGCAGTACTTC	CASSPGKGGTRKDEQYF
many	TRBJ2-1	TRBD2	14	TRBV25-1	TGTGCCAGCAGTGAAAGCGGGAGCGGGGCGGAGCAGTTCTTC	CASSESGSGAEQFF
few	TRBJ1-5	-	14	TRBV28	TGTGCCAGCAGTCAGGGCCCCCTGGGGCAGCCCCAGCATTTT	CASSQGPLGQPQHF
many	TRBJ2-5	-	16	TRBV4-3	TGCGCCAGCAGCCAAGATTTGGGATCTTCTAAAGAGACCCAGTACTTC	CASSQDLGSSKETQYF
-	TRBJ2-1	TRBD2	15	TRBV3-1	TGTGCCAGCAGCCAACTGGCTAGCGGGGGGAATGAGCAGTTCTTC	CASSQLASGGNEQFF
few	TRBJ2-1	-	15	TRBV2	TGTGCCAGCAACCCCCGTGCAGGGTTTGGCAATGAGCAGTTCTTC	CASNPRAGFGNEQFF
few	TRBJ2-5	TRBD1	20	TRBV11-1	TGTGCCAGCAGCACCTCCATAATAGACAGGGGATTGGAGTACCAAGAGACCCAGTACTTC	CASSTSIIDRGLEYQETQYF
few	TRBJ2-2	TRBD2	16	TRBV18	TGTGCCAGCTCACCACTAGCGGGAGGCAACACCGGGGAGCTGTTTTTT	CASSPLAGGNTGELFF
many	TRBJ2-5	-	13	TRBV7-6	TGTGCCAGCAGCTTAGCGGGATTAGAGACCCAGTACTTC	CASSLAGLETQYF
few	TRBJ2-5	-	12	TRBV6-6	TGTGCCAGCACAAGCGGCTCTGAGACCCAGTACTTC	CASTSGSETQYF
few	TRBJ1-4	-	15	TRBV4-2	TGTGCCAGCAGCCAAGGGCAGAATCAGAATGAAAAACTGTTTTTT	CASSQGQNQNEKLFF
many	TRBJ1-4	-	15	TRBV12-3/TRBV12-4	TGTGCCAGCAGTCATCTGTGGGGGCCTAAAGAAAAACTGTTTTTT	CASSHLWGPKEKLFF
many	TRBJ2-1	-	14	TRBV5-1	TGCGCCAGCAGCTTCTCACAGGGTGGCAATGAGCAGTTCTTC	CASSFSQGGNEQFF
many	TRBJ2-7	-	14	TRBV11-3	TGTGCCAGCAGCTTAGACATCGTCACGGGCGAGCAGTACTTC	CASSLDIVTGEQYF